These 29 T cell receptor beta chains were all obtained from the same sample, sequenced in a study of CD8 T cells in Susac syndrome. It was with random hexamers that 0.5 to 1 ug RNA was reverse transcribed. TCRdb recomputed calls from the immunoSEQ multiplex PCR reads with MiXCR, one row per CDR3 protein. The data contain approximately 180,000 distinct CDR3 sequences, under 97% of them singletons. The sample taken for sequencing was CD4+ T cells from PBMCs. These receptors were collected from a human donor with multiple sclerosis.

The rearrangement uses TRBV20-1 and TRBJ2-7; maybe TRBD2 (5 bases). The CDR3 loop spans 15 amino acids. Trimming pared 3 bases from V and 0 bases from J, leaving 15 bases between. CDR1 and CDR2 (germline): DFQATT, SNEGSKA (reference sequence). The CDR3 loop reads CSASLAGPSSYEQYF. The DNA for the CDR3 is TGCAGTGCTAGTCTTGCGGGCCCGAGCTCCTACGAGCAGTACTTC.

The V gene is TRBV29-1, the J gene TRBJ1-2, with 8 bases lining up with TRBD1. Germline assignment: CDR1 SQVTM and CDR2 ANQGSEA. CDR3 length: 16 amino acids. J was trimmed by 1 base and V by 7 bases; bases with no gene match: 14. The CDR3, as DNA: TGCAGCGCCGCAGTGACAGGGGAACCCCGTAACTATGGCTACACCTTC. Translated, it gives CSAAVTGEPRNYGYTF.

The J gene is TRBJ2-5, the V gene TRBV29-1; 10 bases match TRBD1. This CDR3 has 16 amino acids. J gave up 4 bases and V 7 bases, and 15 bases lay outside the gene matches. Germline CDR1 and CDR2: SQVTM and ANQGSEA. The CDR3 loop is CSACLILGQGLETQYF. DNA of the CDR3: TGCAGCGCTTGCCTTATATTGGGACAGGGGTTAGAGACCCAGTACTTC.

The gene calls are TRBV20-1 and TRBJ1-6; TRBD1 might be the D (6 bases). V lost 0 bases, J lost 14 bases, and 14 bases lay in between. CDR1 and CDR2 (germline): DFQATT, SNEGSKA (reference sequence). The CDR3 length is 13 residues. The CDR3 loop is CSARDPGGATLHF. CDR3 sequence (DNA): TGCAGTGCTAGAGACCCCGGGGGGGCAACCCTCCACTTT.

The chain links TRBV30 to TRBJ1-2; 9 nucleotides line up with TRBD1. The CDR3 totals 14 residues. After removal of 6 bases from V and 0 bases from J, the junction contained 5 bases not matched to a gene. CDR1 is GTSNPN and CDR2 is SVGIG in the germline V gene (reference sequence). This chain's CDR3 is CACIDRGTNYGYTF. The CDR3 bases are TGTGCCTGCATAGACAGGGGGACTAACTATGGCTACACCTTC.

CDR3 sequence (DNA): TGCAGCGTCGGGAGGGGTACTGTAAATGAGCAGTTCTTC. Amino acids: CSVGRGTVNEQFF. V gene TRBV29-1 combines with J gene TRBJ2-1; the match to TRBD2 covers 8 bases. The CDR3 covers 13 residues. Germline CDR1 reads SQVTM; CDR2 reads ANQGSEA. The V gene end was trimmed by 6 bases and the J gene end by 7 bases; junction bases not matched to a gene: 8.

This rearrangement joins TRBV12-3 or TRBV12-4 to TRBJ2-7; 12 bases match TRBD1. This CDR3 region has 16 residues. V lost 5 bases and J lost 3; bases outside the gene matches: 8. CDR3 bases: TGTGCCAGCAGTCCACTTGGGACAGGGGGCCGCTACGAGCAGTACTTC. This encodes CASSPLGTGGRYEQYF.

The chain uses TRBV24-1 and TRBJ2-6, with D uncertain. This CDR3 comprises 15 residues. Per the germline V gene, CDR1 is KGHDR and CDR2 is SFDVKD. V was clipped by 4 bases and J by 4 bases, with 10 bases between them. The CDR3, as DNA: TGTGCCACCAGTGACCGCCTCGAAGGGGCCAACGTCCTGACTTTC. Encoded protein: CATSDRLEGANVLTF.

This chain connects TRBV7-2 to TRBJ2-1; 8 nucleotides align to TRBD1. Losses at the gene ends were 6 bases for V and 10 bases for J; bases not matched to a gene: 11. CDR3 length equals 14 residues. CDR1 and CDR2 (germline): SGHTA, FQGNSA. This CDR3 is CASSLGQGAWEQFF. CDR3 bases: TGTGCCAGCAGTCTCGGACAGGGAGCTTGGGAGCAGTTCTTC. Variable domain in full (rest from reference TRBV7-2 and TRBJ2-1): GAGVSQSPSNKVTEKGKDVELRCDPISGHTALYWYRQSLGQGLEFLIYFQGNSAPDKSGLPSDRFSAERTGGSVSTLTIQRTQQEDSAVYLCASSLGQGAWEQFFGPGTRLTVL.

This chain joins TRBV30 and TRBJ2-3; no clear D. Germline values: CDR1 GTSNPN, CDR2 SVGIG (reference sequence). CDR3 length equals 13 residues. The V end lost 3 bases, the J end lost 0 bases, and 7 bases lay between the germline ends. This CDR3 reads CAWRRPSTDTQYF. In DNA, the CDR3 is TGTGCCTGGAGGCGGCCGAGCACAGATACGCAGTATTTT. The full variable domain, with the rest looked up from reference TRBV30 and TRBJ2-3, is SQTIHQWPATLVQPVGSPLSLECTVEGTSNPNLYWYRQAAGRGLQLLFYSVGIGQISSEVPQNLSASRPQDRQFILSSKKLLLSDSGFYLCAWRRPSTDTQYFGPGTRLTVL.

The gene calls are TRBV7-9 and TRBJ2-3, with TRBD1 matching over 7 bases. Germline values: CDR1 SEHNR, CDR2 FQNEAQ (reference sequence). The CDR3 covers 16 residues. Trimming took 5 bases from V and 2 from J; bases not matched to a gene: 10. In DNA form, the CDR3 reads TGTGCCAGCAGCCTACTGGGACAGACTACCACAGATACGCAGTATTTT. Amino acids: CASSLLGQTTTDTQYF.

The chain has TRBV30 and TRBJ1-1, with 7 bases aligning to TRBD1. The V gene's germline CDR1 is GTSNPN and CDR2 SVGIG (reference sequence). The CDR3 sequence is 13 residues long. After removal of 6 bases from V and 5 bases from J, the junction contained 9 bases not matched to a gene. Written as DNA, the CDR3 is TGTGCCTGTAGCACAGGGGTAAGAACTGAAGCTTTCTTT. Its translation is CACSTGVRTEAFF. The entire variable domain, with the rest obtained from reference TRBV30 and TRBJ1-1, is as follows: SQTIHQWPATLVQPVGSPLSLECTVEGTSNPNLYWYRQAAGRGLQLLFYSVGIGQISSEVPQNLSASRPQDRQFILSSKKLLLSDSGFYLCACSTGVRTEAFFGQGTRLTVV.

In its sample, this clonotype was seen once. The chain carries TRBV7-6 and TRBJ1-6; weak D call: TRBD1 (6 bases). This CDR3 comprises 17 residues. The V and J ends lost 1 base and 8 bases respectively, with 18 bases between them. Per the germline V gene, CDR1 is SGHVS and CDR2 is FNYEAQ. In DNA form, the CDR3 reads TGTGCCAGCAGCTTAGTCGGCAGGGGCCTTTCCCATTCACCCCTCCACTTT. Its protein is CASSLVGRGLSHSPLHF.

This chain connects TRBV30 to TRBJ2-5; no definite D call. Trimming pared 4 bases from V and 0 bases from J, leaving 12 bases between. The CDR3 has 14 amino acids. Germline CDR1 GTSNPN, CDR2 SVGIG (reference sequence). CDR3 protein: CAWKPRIYQETQYF. The CDR3 coding sequence is TGTGCCTGGAAACCTCGGATATACCAAGAGACCCAGTACTTC. The full variable domain, rest sourced from reference TRBV30 and TRBJ2-5, is SQTIHQWPATLVQPVGSPLSLECTVEGTSNPNLYWYRQAAGRGLQLLFYSVGIGQISSEVPQNLSASRPQDRQFILSSKKLLLSDSGFYLCAWKPRIYQETQYFGPGTRLLVL.

V gene TRBV23-1 combines with J gene TRBJ1-6; D possibly corresponds to TRBD1 (5 bases). TRBV23-1 qualifies as an ORF whose function is uncertain. CDR3 length equals 15 residues. The germline V and J ends were trimmed by 2 bases and 8 bases, with 13 bases remaining between them. CDR3 region: CASSQGDPWYSPLHF. CDR3 in DNA: TGCGCCAGCAGTCAAGGGGACCCTTGGTATTCACCCCTCCACTTT.

The J gene is TRBJ1-1, the V gene TRBV6-2 or TRBV6-3; D ambiguous. Germline V gene lookup returns CDR1 MNHEY and CDR2 SVGEGT. V shed 4 bases and J shed 1 base, with 7 bases lying between them. CDR3 length: 13 residues. The chain's CDR3 is CASSWIENTEAFF. The CDR3, as DNA: TGTGCCAGCAGTTGGATCGAGAACACTGAAGCTTTCTTT.

This clonotype has just one count. This CDR3 is CASTSTGMMNTEAFF. CDR3 nucleotides: TGTGCCAGCACCTCGACAGGGATGATGAACACTGAAGCTTTCTTT. The V and J genes are TRBV6-2 or TRBV6-3 and TRBJ1-1, with TRBD1 matching 7 bases. Per germline, CDR1 MNHEY and CDR2 SVGEGT. V shed 7 bases and J 0 bases; nucleotides not matched to a gene: 8. This CDR3 spans 15 amino acids.

This clonotype was seen just once. This sequence joins TRBV30 and TRBJ1-5; no clear D. The CDR3 has 12 amino acids. Germline loops: CDR1 GTSNPN, CDR2 SVGIG (reference sequence). V was cut by 2 bases and J by 4 bases, with 6 bases left in between. This CDR3 reads CAWSLGNQPQHF. DNA of the CDR3: TGTGCCTGGAGTCTAGGAAATCAGCCCCAGCATTTT.

This chain links TRBV20-1 with TRBJ2-5; D might be TRBD2 (7 bases). V dropped 2 bases and J dropped 5 bases, with 15 bases sitting between them. The germline V gene encodes CDR1 DFQATT and CDR2 SNEGSKA (reference sequence). The CDR3 contains 14 residues. The CDR3 region is CSARPPGGRETQYF. CDR3 nucleotides: TGCAGTGCTAGACCGCCCGGGGGGCGGGAGACCCAGTACTTC.

This clonotype is a singleton in its sample. The V and J genes are TRBV15 and TRBJ1-1; D gene ambiguous. CDR3 size: 13 residues. V shed 4 bases and J shed 0 bases, with 6 bases lying between them. Germline-derived CDR1 and CDR2 are LNHNV and YYDKDF (reference sequence). CDR3 coding DNA: TGTGCCACCAGCATAGATCTGAACACTGAAGCTTTCTTT. It is translated as CATSIDLNTEAFF.

The chain employs TRBV7-9 and TRBJ2-3; the D gene is possibly TRBD1 (6 bases). Trimming removed 5 bases from V and 1 base from J, with 16 bases in between. Germline CDR1 and CDR2: SEHNR and FQNEAQ (reference sequence). The CDR3 contains 16 residues. CDR3 coding DNA: TGTGCCAGCAGCCCTAAACAGGGCATTCGCACAGATACGCAGTATTTT. Protein: CASSPKQGIRTDTQYF.

CDR3 residues: CASSPAVHQGYTF. In DNA form, the CDR3 reads TGTGCCAGCAGCCCTGCCGTTCACCAGGGCTACACCTTC. The chain couples TRBV9 to TRBJ1-2; D is ambiguous. Trimming pared 4 bases from V and 8 bases from J, leaving 15 bases between. Germline V gene sequence: CDR1 SGDLS, CDR2 YYNGEE. This CDR3 has 13 amino acids.

This sequence joins TRBV30 and TRBJ1-5, with D tentatively TRBD1 (6 bases). Trimming removed 2 bases at V and 6 bases at J, with 11 bases between. The CDR3 is 13 amino acids. The germline gives CDR1 GTSNPN, CDR2 SVGIG (reference sequence). The CDR3, as DNA: TGTGCCTGGAGTCGGGGGGGCGGTCAGCCCCAGCATTTT. Encoded protein: CAWSRGGGQPQHF.

The chain couples TRBV2 to TRBJ2-5; 13 nucleotides line up with TRBD2. The germline V gene has CDR1 SNHLY and CDR2 FYNNEI. This CDR3 is 17 amino acids long. J gave up 1 base and V 3 bases, and 5 bases lay outside the gene matches. In DNA form, the CDR3 reads TGTGCCAGCAGTGATGTGGGGACTAGCGGGGCCCAAGAGACCCAGTACTTC. It is translated as CASSDVGTSGAQETQYF. The full variable domain, its missing parts supplied by reference TRBV2 and TRBJ2-5, is EPEVTQTPSHQVTQMGQEVILRCVPISNHLYFYWYRQILGQKVEFLVSFYNNEISEKSEIFDDQFSVERPDGSNFTLKIRSTKLEDSAMYFCASSDVGTSGAQETQYFGPGTRLLVL.

In DNA, the CDR3 is TGTGCCAGCAGCTCTGGACAGCGCGCTTCCACAGATACGCAGTATTTT. This gives the protein CASSSGQRASTDTQYF. The rearrangement links TRBV5-4 to TRBJ2-3, with D possibly being TRBD1 (6 bases). The CDR3 extends over 16 amino acids. The ends were cut back, 3 bases at V and 2 bases at J, with 16 bases in the middle. From germline, CDR1 is SGHNT and CDR2 YYREEE (reference sequence).

The genes are TRBV7-9 and TRBJ1-1; tentative D call: TRBD1 (5 bases). The CDR3 has 14 amino acids. CDR1 and CDR2 from the germline V gene are SEHNR and FQNEAQ (reference sequence). V was cut by 3 bases and J by 1 base, with 9 bases left in between. The CDR3 spells CASSFGGTNTEAFF. CDR3 nucleotides: TGTGCCAGCAGCTTCGGGGGAACGAACACTGAAGCTTTCTTT.

The J gene is TRBJ2-1, the V gene TRBV28; TRBD1 might be the D (6 bases). Germline CDR1 MDHEN, CDR2 SYDVKM. This CDR3 is 15 amino acids long. V lost 5 bases, J lost 2 bases, and 13 bases lay in between. CDR3 in DNA: TGTGCCAGCAGTCGGGGACACCTGACCTACAATGAGCAGTTCTTC. Translation: CASSRGHLTYNEQFF.

This sequence joins TRBV27 and TRBJ2-1; 10 bases fit TRBD2. V lost 3 bases to trimming and J lost 5 bases; unmatched junction nucleotides: 4. The germline CDR1 and CDR2 sequences are MNHEY and SMNVEV (reference sequence). The CDR3 contains 15 residues. The chain's CDR3 is CASSFLAGANNEQFF. The CDR3 bases are TGTGCCAGCAGTTTCCTAGCGGGGGCGAACAATGAGCAGTTCTTC.

V usage is TRBV14 and J usage is TRBJ1-1; tentatively, D is TRBD1 (6 bases). Trimming pared 1 base from V and 5 bases from J, leaving 14 bases between. CDR1 and CDR2 from the germline V gene are SGHDN and FVKESK. This CDR3 contains 15 residues. CDR3 sequence (DNA): TGTGCCAGCAGCCAAGGATCAGGGGAGAGGACTGAAGCTTTCTTT. Its translation: CASSQGSGERTEAFF.